A single sample gave rise to the 21 T cell receptor beta chains below, sequenced in a study of blood T cell repertoires in COVID-19. Method: immunoSEQ multiplex PCR; TCRdb's copy keeps in-frame clones and lacks some. The data show nearly 250,000 clones, with 82% seen just once and 1.9% held by the top ten. Specimen: peripheral blood. These receptors were obtained from an elderly woman with acute or convalescent COVID-19.

This clone came up a few times. This chain links TRBV11-3 with TRBJ1-1; D is perhaps TRBD1 (6 bases). CDR1 SGHNT and CDR2 YENEEA come from the germline V gene. Trimming took off 1 base at V and 8 bases at J, with 11 bases between the two ends. The length of the CDR3 is 13 residues. CDR3 DNA sequence: TGTGCCAGCAGCTTAGTATCAGGACAGGAAGCTTTCTTT. It yields the protein CASSLVSGQEAFF.

This sequence joins TRBV30 and TRBJ1-5; D gene ambiguous. Looked up from germline, CDR1 is GTSNPN and CDR2 is SVGIG (reference sequence). CDR3 length: 15 amino acids. V was pared by 3 bases and J by 2 bases, with 14 bases between. Written as DNA, the CDR3 is TGTGCCTGGAGCCGAGGCCACGGGGGCAATCAGCCCCAGCATTTT. Its protein product is CAWSRGHGGNQPQHF.

In DNA form, the CDR3 reads TGTGCCAGCAGGTACAGGGCCAACACCGGGGAGCTGTTTTTT. Its translation is CASRYRANTGELFF. V and J are TRBV2 and TRBJ2-2; D may be TRBD1 (6 bases). Germline CDR1 SNHLY, CDR2 FYNNEI. Trimming left V 6 bases short and J 2 bases short, with 10 bases between. CDR3 size: 14 residues.

The V gene is TRBV15, the J gene TRBJ2-7; 8 positions agree with TRBD1. This CDR3 has 15 amino acids. In germline, CDR1 is LNHNV, CDR2 YYDKDF (reference sequence). V was clipped by 1 base and J by 6 bases; unmatched bases: 8. CDR3 sequence reads: CATSRVSGGRAEQYF. The CDR3 DNA follows: TGTGCCACCAGCAGAGTTTCAGGGGGCCGCGCCGAGCAGTACTTC. The variable domain in full, completed from reference TRBV15 and TRBJ2-7, reads DAMVIQNPRYQVTQFGKPVTLSCSQTLNHNVMYWYQQKSSQAPKLLFHYYDKDFNNEADTPDNFQSRRPNTSFCFLDIRSPGLGDTAMYLCATSRVSGGRAEQYFGPGTRLTVT.

This clone has just a few counts. CDR3: CASRNGQGAYYGYTF. The CDR3 DNA follows: TGTGCCAGTAGAAATGGACAGGGGGCCTACTATGGCTACACCTTC. The V and J genes are TRBV19 and TRBJ1-2; 11 positions agree with TRBD1. Germline V gene lookup returns CDR1 LNHDA and CDR2 SQIVND (reference sequence). V lost 6 bases to trimming and J lost 3 bases; unmatched junction nucleotides: 6. This CDR3 comprises 15 residues.

This chain uses TRBV19 with TRBJ1-5; TRBD1 aligns across 10 bases. Germline V gene data show CDR1 as LNHDA and CDR2 as SQIVND (reference sequence). V was clipped by 3 bases and J by 6 bases; unmatched bases: 2. This CDR3 comprises 14 residues. CDR3 amino acids: CASSMTGGTQPQHF. CDR3 nucleotides: TGTGCCAGTAGTATGACAGGGGGCACTCAGCCCCAGCATTTT.

The V call is TRBV11-2, the J call TRBJ1-4; 7 positions agree with TRBD1. Per the germline V gene, CDR1 is SGHAT and CDR2 is FQNNGV. J was trimmed by 8 bases and V by 3 bases; bases with no gene match: 6. This CDR3 contains 14 residues. CDR3 in amino acids: CASSFGAGGEKLFF. CDR3 DNA: TGTGCCAGCAGCTTTGGGGCAGGGGGGGAAAAACTGTTTTTT.

This chain connects TRBV2 to TRBJ2-4; 8 positions agree with TRBD2. The V gene end was trimmed by 3 bases and the J gene end by 2 bases; junction bases not matched to a gene: 9. CDR1 is SNHLY, CDR2 FYNNEI, per germline. This CDR3 has 17 amino acids. CDR3 region: CASSDARSGSTKNIQYF. The CDR3 coding sequence is TGTGCCAGCAGTGACGCGAGAAGCGGGAGTACCAAAAACATTCAGTACTTC.

This clone came up once. The chain employs TRBV11-3 and TRBJ2-7; 8 bases are shared with TRBD2. The CDR3 has 13 residues. V lost 4 bases to trimming and J lost 3 bases; unmatched junction nucleotides: 2. Germline CDR1 and CDR2: SGHNT and YENEEA. The CDR3 coding sequence is TGTGCCAGCAGCTCGGGGGGGGACTACGAGCAGTACTTC. Its protein product is CASSSGGDYEQYF.

The chain is built from TRBV6-2 or TRBV6-3 and TRBJ1-2; D remains unclear. The CDR3 runs 15 residues. Germline V lookup: CDR1 MNHEY, CDR2 SVGEGT. V gave up 0 bases and J gave up 0 bases, with 8 bases separating them. CDR3 nucleotide sequence: TGTGCCAGCAGTTACTCTTCGGGAGCTAACTATGGCTACACCTTC. Translated: CASSYSSGANYGYTF.

There are a few counts of this clone. V gene TRBV9 combines with J gene TRBJ1-2, with 7 nucleotides matching TRBD1. V gave up 3 bases and J gave up 4 bases; unmatched junction bases: 6. CDR3 length: 14 residues. The germline gives CDR1 SGDLS, CDR2 YYNGEE. The CDR3 nucleotides are TGTGCCAGCAGCGAGCGGACAGGCGGCTATGGCTACACCTTC. The encoded protein is CASSERTGGYGYTF.

A few counts support this clone. The chain has TRBV19 and TRBJ1-5; D remains unclear. The CDR3 loop spans 16 amino acids. Germline CDR1 reads LNHDA; CDR2 reads SQIVND (reference sequence). Trimming took off 4 bases at V and 1 base at J, with 14 bases between the two ends. The CDR3 is CASSTREGRSNQPQHF. In nucleotides, the CDR3 is TGTGCCAGTAGTACTCGGGAAGGTCGGAGCAATCAGCCCCAGCATTTT.

The chain carries TRBV29-1 and TRBJ2-7; 9 positions match TRBD2. In germline, CDR1 is SQVTM, CDR2 ANQGSEA. The CDR3 has 17 residues. V trimming: 0 bases; J trimming: 4 bases; junction bases outside the gene matches: 13. The CDR3 sequence is CSVEELPSGKKGYEQYF. The CDR3 DNA is TGCAGCGTTGAAGAGCTCCCTAGCGGGAAGAAGGGGTACGAGCAGTACTTC.

The chain has TRBV28 and TRBJ2-5, with 8 bases fitting TRBD2. Per the germline V gene, CDR1 is MDHEN and CDR2 is SYDVKM. The CDR3 runs to 16 residues. Germline trimming cut 1 base from V and 3 bases from J; bases unmatched to any gene: 7. The CDR3 loop is CASSLFAAGEKETQYF. Written as DNA, the CDR3 is TGTGCCAGCAGTTTATTCGCAGCGGGAGAAAAAGAGACCCAGTACTTC.

This clone was seen just once. The V gene is TRBV3-1 (or the pseudogene TRBV3-2), the J gene TRBJ2-7; tentative D call: TRBD2 (6 bases). The CDR3 spans 15 residues. The V gene lost 1 base and the J gene lost 2 bases, with 12 bases spanning the gap. Germline CDR1 and CDR2: LGHDT and YNNKEL (reference sequence). The CDR3 coding sequence is TGTGCCAGCAGCCAAGGGGGTAGCGGACCCTACGAGCAGTACTTC. It is translated as CASSQGGSGPYEQYF.

The rearrangement links TRBV3-1 (or the pseudogene TRBV3-2) to TRBJ2-5, with 8 bases lining up with TRBD2. The CDR3 extends over 15 amino acids. CDR1 and CDR2 (germline): LGHDT, YNNKEL (reference sequence). Trimming at V came to 4 bases and at J to 5 bases, leaving 9 bases not matched to a gene. The CDR3 spells CASSPHGGGRETQYF. In DNA form, the CDR3 reads TGTGCCAGCAGCCCTCACGGGGGGGGGCGGGAGACCCAGTACTTC.

This clone is a singleton in its sample. This rearrangement joins TRBV7-2 to TRBJ1-2, with 8 positions matching TRBD1. The CDR3 spans 16 residues. The germline gives CDR1 SGHTA, CDR2 FQGNSA. Losses at the gene ends were 5 bases for V and 8 bases for J; bases not matched to a gene: 16. CDR3 DNA sequence: TGTGCCAGCAGCCCTGACAGGGGCGGACCCCCGGGGGGCTACACCTTC. It codes for CASSPDRGGPPGGYTF. The full variable domain, its missing parts supplied by reference TRBV7-2 and TRBJ1-2, is GAGVSQSPSNKVTEKGKDVELRCDPISGHTALYWYRQSLGQGLEFLIYFQGNSAPDKSGLPSDRFSAERTGGSVSTLTIQRTQQEDSAVYLCASSPDRGGPPGGYTFGSGTRLTVV.

The V gene is TRBV9, the J gene TRBJ1-2; D is perhaps TRBD1 (6 bases). CDR1 and CDR2 from the germline V gene are SGDLS and YYNGEE. Between the trimmed V and J ends, which lost 4 bases and 0 bases, there was a span of 19 bases. The CDR3 is 17 residues long. The CDR3 reads CASSNNARQAANYGYTF. The CDR3 nucleotides are TGTGCCAGCAGCAACAACGCACGACAGGCAGCTAACTATGGCTACACCTTC.

The gene calls are TRBV10-1 and TRBJ2-7; D is possibly TRBD1 (5 bases). Germline-derived CDR1 and CDR2 are WNHNN and SYGVQD (reference sequence). This CDR3 contains 14 residues. The V and J ends lost 9 bases and 2 bases respectively, with 17 bases between them. The CDR3 is CASRQSSWTYEQYF. DNA for the CDR3: TGCGCCAGTCGACAGAGCTCCTGGACCTACGAGCAGTACTTC.

V gene TRBV9 combines with J gene TRBJ1-4, with TRBD1 matching over 8 bases. The CDR3 runs 16 residues. Germline loops: CDR1 SGDLS, CDR2 YYNGEE. Trimming took 3 bases from V and 5 from J; bases not matched to a gene: 9. CDR3 region: CASSDKITGGNEKLFF. Written as DNA, the CDR3 is TGTGCCAGCAGCGACAAAATAACAGGGGGGAATGAAAAACTGTTTTTT.

The chain employs TRBV9 and TRBJ2-5; D is perhaps TRBD1 (7 bases). V lost 4 bases, J lost 5 bases, and 15 bases lay in between. CDR3 length: 14 residues. Germline CDR1 is SGDLS and CDR2 is YYNGEE. The CDR3 protein is CASSLDREDETQYF. The CDR3 bases are TGTGCCAGCAGCCTCGACAGGGAGGACGAGACCCAGTACTTC. The variable domain in full, with the rest retrieved from reference TRBV9 and TRBJ2-5, is DSGVTQTPKHLITATGQRVTLRCSPRSGDLSVYWYQQSLDQGLQFLIQYYNGEERAKGNILERFSAQQFPDLHSELNLSSLELGDSALYFCASSLDREDETQYFGPGTRLLVL.